This TCR beta chain is drawn from a study of blood T cell repertoires in COVID-19. Overall study: Sources were T cells, B-cell-depleted T cells, or PBMCs; the material itself was cDNA or gDNA.

Germline trimming cut 0 bases from V and 7 bases from J; bases unmatched to any gene: 4. The CDR3 sequence is 15 residues long. CDR1 is ENHRY, CDR2 SYGVKD, per germline. The protocol was immunoSEQ multiplex PCR, while the TCRdb copy is restricted to in-frame clones and leaves out a portion. The sample has roughly 9,000 clones, approximately 87% seen once. Source material: peripheral blood. The chain uses TRBV10-3 and TRBJ2-7; 12 nucleotides agree with TRBD2. The source of this sequence is a man aged 55 to 70 with acute or convalescent COVID-19. The CDR3 region is CAISESTSGRKEQYF. As DNA, the CDR3 is TGTGCCATCAGTGAGTCGACTAGCGGGAGAAAGGAGCAGTACTTC.